This T cell receptor beta chain was documented in a study of blood T cell repertoires in COVID-19. Study-wide background: Whether acute or convalescent, the COVID-19 samples came from the United States, Italy and Spain. In each case, the material was cDNA or gDNA derived from T cells, B-cell-depleted T cells, or PBMCs.

Authors' analysis steps: It was from reference gene primer amplification that nucleated cell counts were estimated. Only in-frame clones appear in the TCRdb table, and some are missing; sequencing was by immunoSEQ multiplex PCR. V, J and clone size were drawn from that table, and D and trimming were deduced from the DNA. The sample has 120,000 or so clones; under 85% are singletons. The V gene's germline CDR1 is SGHRS and CDR2 YFSETQ. CDR3 length: 17 amino acids. Trimming pared 2 bases from V and 9 bases from J, leaving 24 bases between. The chain couples TRBV5-1 to TRBJ2-1; D unclear. This clonotype originated in a man aged 60 to 75 with acute or convalescent COVID-19. The sample taken for sequencing was peripheral blood. CDR3 protein: CASSFLVARGRYGEQFF. DNA for the CDR3: TGCGCCAGCAGCTTTCTTGTAGCAAGAGGCCGCTACGGTGAGCAGTTCTTC.